This TCR beta chain was recovered during a study of beta chain features in type 1 diabetes. Study findings and constraints: The similarity of naive, central memory and Treg TCRB repertoires appeared greater among patients than among healthy donors. Patients with Type 1 diabetes showed moderately but significantly shorter TCRB CDR3s in all four CD4+ subsets.

As concerns this clone: The antigen remains unidentified.

Sequencing targeted expressed TCRB transcripts, as all isolated RNA had been reverse transcribed. An average around 3.8 million reads came from naive, central memory and regulatory T cell samples. Clones were sequenced by immunoSEQ multiplex PCR, and TCRdb holds only the in-frame ones, with some missing. The sample lists more than 55,000 clones; under 60% were seen once. The germline CDR1 and CDR2 sequences are LGHNT and FRNRAP. This CDR3 spans 14 amino acids. The genes are TRBV12-5 and TRBJ2-2, with D perhaps matching TRBD2 (5 bases). The TCR sequence derives from a middle-aged woman with type 1 diabetes. Material for sequencing was Tregs from blood. The CDR3 is CPSVGLPRFGELFF. DNA of the CDR3: TGTCCCTCCGTAGGACTCCCTAGGTTCGGGGAGCTGTTTTTT. The full variable domain, completed using reference TRBV12-5 and TRBJ2-2, is DARVTQTPRHKVTEMGQEVTMRCQPILGHNTVFWYRQTMMQGLELLAYFRNRAPLDDSGMPKDRFSAEMPDATLATLKIQPSEPRDSAVYFCPSVGLPRFGELFFGEGSRLTVL.